Each of the 30 T cell receptor beta chains below was sequenced from the same sample in a study of T cell responses to AZD1222 COVID-19 vaccine (dated by TCRdb to the early 2020s). The library was obtained by the immunoSEQ multiplex PCR assay. Drawn from immuneACCESS, this table holds only the in-frame rearrangements with V and J called that TCRdb kept. Clones are partly lost; checked studies trace under half to an unresolved V gene and leave the rest unexplained. Present in this sample are about 140,000 clones, approximately 93% of which were seen just once. The ten largest clones add up to approximately 1.3% of the sample. The label giving this sample's time point can be read as: about 28 days (+/-7) after the second vaccine dose. This sample comprised peripheral blood, obtained 28 days after the second AZD1222 dose. These receptors came from an adult who received the AZD1222 COVID-19 vaccine.

The chain carries TRBV10-2 and TRBJ2-6, with D possibly matching TRBD1 (5 bases). Germline values: CDR1 WSHSY, CDR2 SAAADI. With 1 base removed from V and 1 base from J, the gap between germline ends came to 11 bases. The CDR3 sequence is 17 residues long. In nucleotides, the CDR3 is TGCGCCAGCAGTGAGTACAGGCCCTTTTCTGGGGCCAACGTCCTGACTTTC. Translation: CASSEYRPFSGANVLTF.

The chain carries TRBV10-1 and TRBJ2-1, with 10 bases identical to TRBD2. V lost 1 base and J lost 8; bases outside the gene matches: 5. Germline values: CDR1 WNHNN, CDR2 SYGVQD (reference sequence). CDR3 length equals 15 residues. The CDR3: CASSELLAGLDEQFF. The CDR3 DNA reads as TGCGCCAGCAGTGAGTTACTAGCGGGACTCGATGAGCAGTTCTTC.

A word on this clone: The sample has other DNA sequences that encode this CDR3 too. The chain carries TRBV7-9 and TRBJ2-7; unclear D gene. This CDR3 region has 12 residues. Trimming shortened V by 5 bases and J by 3 bases, and 8 bases separated the two germline ends. Germline-derived CDR1 and CDR2 are SEHNR and FQNEAQ (reference sequence). CDR3: CASSLGSYEQYF. The CDR3 nucleotides read TGTGCCAGCAGCCTAGGAAGCTACGAGCAGTACTTC.

This clone came up a few times. V and J are TRBV7-2 and TRBJ2-2; D might be TRBD1 or TRBD2, each matching 5 bases. V was pared by 5 bases and J by 4 bases, with 11 bases between. Germline loops: CDR1 SGHTA, CDR2 FQGNSA. There are 14 residues in the CDR3. The CDR3 DNA reads TGTGCCAGCAGCAGGGGCCGGGGCACCGGGGAGCTGTTTTTT. Its protein is CASSRGRGTGELFF.

The rearrangement links TRBV18 to TRBJ2-5; D not resolved. The germline V gene has CDR1 KGHSH and CDR2 LQKENI. V lost 3 bases to trimming and J lost 1 base, with 6 bases between them. The CDR3 consists of 13 residues. In DNA form, the CDR3 reads TGTGCCAGCTCACCTTCGGCCCAAGAGACCCAGTACTTC. Translating it yields CASSPSAQETQYF. Looking up the rest from reference TRBV18 and TRBJ2-5 gives the full variable domain: NAGVMQNPRHLVRRRGQEARLRCSPMKGHSHVYWYRQLPEEGLKFMVYLQKENIIDESGMPKERFSAEFPKEGPSILRIQQVVRGDSAAYFCASSPSAQETQYFGPGTRLLVL.

V is TRBV4-1 and J is TRBJ1-5; 7 nucleotides agree with TRBD1. The CDR3 length is 15 residues. CDR1 is MGHRA and CDR2 is YSYEKL in the germline V gene. With 6 bases clipped from V and 0 bases from J, the junction kept 5 bases outside the gene matches. The CDR3 region is CASSPDRASNQPQHF. The CDR3 DNA is TGCGCCAGCAGTCCTGACAGGGCTAGCAATCAGCCCCAGCATTTT.

This chain joins TRBV7-2 and TRBJ2-2, with TRBD2 matching over 9 bases. Germline values: CDR1 SGHTA, CDR2 FQGNSA. The J segment lost 3 bases and the V segment lost 2 bases, leaving 4 bases of the junction unmatched. CDR3 length: 16 amino acids. CDR3 coding DNA: TGTGCCAGCAGCTTATGGGTAGCGGGGGACACCGGGGAGCTGTTTTTT. Its protein product is CASSLWVAGDTGELFF.

The genes are TRBV4-2 and TRBJ2-2, with TRBD1 matching 7 bases. From germline, CDR1 is LGHNA and CDR2 YNFKEQ. The CDR3 covers 16 residues. After removal of 4 bases from V and 3 bases from J, the junction contained 8 bases not matched to a gene. The CDR3 nucleotides are TGTGCCAGCAGCCCTACCTCCGGGACAGACACCGGGGAGCTGTTTTTT. Its protein product is CASSPTSGTDTGELFF.

The rearrangement links TRBV3-1 (or the pseudogene TRBV3-2) to TRBJ2-7; no clear D gene. CDR1 is LGHDT and CDR2 is YNNKEL in the germline V gene (reference sequence). This CDR3 region has 16 residues. Trimming took 0 bases from V and 2 from J, leaving 14 bases between them. As DNA, the CDR3 is TGTGCCAGCAGCCAAGATGGTCTGCAGAACGCCTACGAGCAGTACTTC. It translates to CASSQDGLQNAYEQYF.

The chain is built from TRBV7-9 and TRBJ2-2, with D unclear. The V gene's germline CDR1 is SEHNR and CDR2 FQNEAQ (reference sequence). The ends were cut back, 2 bases at V and 0 bases at J, with 10 bases in the middle. This CDR3 has 16 amino acids. CDR3 coding DNA: TGTGCCAGCAGCTTATTTGGGTCCTCGAACACCGGGGAGCTGTTTTTT. Its translation is CASSLFGSSNTGELFF.

V usage is TRBV5-3 and J usage is TRBJ1-5; 9 bases line up with TRBD1. TRBV5-3 is reported as an ORF; its role is uncertain. The V and J ends lost 0 bases and 5 bases, in that order; junction bases with no gene match: 6. This CDR3 has 16 amino acids. This chain's CDR3 is CARSLARGQGDQPQHF. The CDR3 DNA reads TGTGCCAGAAGCTTGGCTCGGGGACAGGGTGATCAGCCCCAGCATTTT.

This sequence joins TRBV3-1 (or the pseudogene TRBV3-2) and TRBJ2-6; possibly TRBD2 for D (6 bases). Germline CDR1 reads LGHDT; CDR2 reads YNNKEL (reference sequence). The V and J ends lost 4 bases and 2 bases respectively, with 15 bases between them. The CDR3 length is 17 residues. CDR3 sequence (DNA): TGTGCCAGCAGCCGGGACTCCCGACTCGCTGGGGCCAACGTCCTGACTTTC. Translation gives CASSRDSRLAGANVLTF.

The chain uses TRBV25-1 and TRBJ2-7, with unresolved D. V shed 7 bases and J shed 2 bases, with 18 bases lying between them. This CDR3 is 15 amino acids long. Germline CDR1 reads MGHDK; CDR2 reads SYGVNS. CDR3 bases: TGTGCCAGCATCGATGGCCGACGGTCTCCCTACGAGCAGTACTTC. Residues: CASIDGRRSPYEQYF.

In the case of this clone: Other DNA sequences in the sample encode the same CDR3. V gene TRBV15 combines with J gene TRBJ2-7; D uncertain. The CDR3 has 14 amino acids. Germline CDR1 LNHNV, CDR2 YYDKDF (reference sequence). V dropped 1 base and J dropped 2 bases, with 9 bases sitting between them. CDR3 in amino acids: CATSRGQAPYEQYF. CDR3 sequence (DNA): TGTGCCACCAGCAGAGGCCAAGCCCCCTACGAGCAGTACTTC.

This rearrangement joins TRBV5-4 to TRBJ1-2; 7 bases map to TRBD1. V shed 2 bases, J shed 6 bases, and the junction held 4 bases outside the gene matches. Looked up from germline, CDR1 is SGHNT and CDR2 is YYREEE (reference sequence). The CDR3 covers 13 residues. This chain's CDR3 is CASSFKGANGYTF. The CDR3 DNA sequence: TGTGCCAGCAGCTTCAAGGGGGCAAATGGCTACACCTTC.

This chain uses TRBV9 with TRBJ2-7; 9 nucleotides agree with TRBD1. After removal of 2 bases from V and 3 bases from J, the junction contained 6 bases not matched to a gene. CDR3 size: 15 residues. CDR1 SGDLS and CDR2 YYNGEE come from the germline V gene. CDR3 coding DNA: TGTGCCAGCAGCGTTGGACAGGGGATGATCTACGAGCAGTACTTC. This gives the protein CASSVGQGMIYEQYF.

This rearrangement joins TRBV7-9 to TRBJ2-3; D uncertain. The V gene's germline CDR1 is SEHNR and CDR2 FQNEAQ (reference sequence). The ends were cut back, 4 bases at V and 2 bases at J, with 4 bases in the middle. This CDR3 has 12 amino acids. The CDR3 region is CASSWDTDTQYF. The CDR3 coding sequence is TGTGCCAGCAGCTGGGACACAGATACGCAGTATTTT.

The rearrangement links TRBV18 to TRBJ1-6; the D is unclear. CDR1 and CDR2 (germline): KGHSH, LQKENI. The CDR3 contains 15 residues. V lost 2 bases and J 7 bases, leaving 12 bases between the germline ends. CDR3 sequence (DNA): TGTGCCAGCTCACCAAGGATTCCGGACAATTCACCCCTCCACTTT. Residues: CASSPRIPDNSPLHF.

The gene calls are TRBV6-2 or TRBV6-3 and TRBJ2-1, with D tentatively TRBD1 (5 bases). Germline V gene sequence: CDR1 MNHEY, CDR2 SVGEGT. Trimming took off 5 bases at V and 10 bases at J, with 9 bases between the two ends. This CDR3 spans 11 amino acids. The chain's CDR3 is CASSGAWEQFF. CDR3 nucleotides: TGTGCCAGCAGTGGGGCCTGGGAGCAGTTCTTC.

Points on this clone: The same CDR3 is also encoded by other DNA sequences in this sample. The genes are TRBV5-4 and TRBJ2-5; possibly TRBD1 or TRBD2 for D (6 bases each). Germline V lookup: CDR1 SGHNT, CDR2 YYREEE (reference sequence). Trimming took off 3 bases at V and 5 bases at J, with 17 bases between the two ends. The CDR3 runs to 15 residues. CDR3 nucleotides: TGTGCCAGCAGCTCCACTAGTGGGGGGCGGGAGACCCAGTACTTC. This sequence encodes CASSSTSGGRETQYF.

V usage is TRBV5-1 and J usage is TRBJ1-1, with D maybe TRBD1 (5 bases). Trimming removed 5 bases from V and 0 bases from J, with 14 bases in between. The length of the CDR3 is 15 residues. In germline, CDR1 is SGHRS, CDR2 YFSETQ. The CDR3 nucleotides read TGCGCCAGCAGTATCGGGGCGTCTATGAACACTGAAGCTTTCTTT. Translating it yields CASSIGASMNTEAFF.

This chain uses TRBV11-2 with TRBJ1-2, with D maybe TRBD1 (6 bases). Germline V lookup: CDR1 SGHAT, CDR2 FQNNGV. V lost 7 bases and J lost 8, with 17 bases in between. The CDR3 is 13 residues long. As DNA, the CDR3 is TGTGCCAGCACTCAATTCAGGGGTGACGGCTACACCTTC. Residues: CASTQFRGDGYTF.

The chain has TRBV19 and TRBJ1-2; 7 bases fit TRBD1. With V trimmed by 6 bases and J by 2 bases, 9 bases remained unmatched. This CDR3 is 15 amino acids long. The V gene's germline CDR1 is LNHDA and CDR2 SQIVND (reference sequence). CDR3 residues: CASSPPGQRNYGYTF. Written as DNA, the CDR3 is TGTGCCAGTAGCCCCCCGGGACAGAGAAACTATGGCTACACCTTC.

The chain has TRBV20-1 and TRBJ1-4; D remains ambiguous. The CDR3 runs to 11 residues. Trimming removed 4 bases at V and 8 bases at J, with 8 bases between. Germline lookup yields CDR1 DFQATT and CDR2 SNEGSKA (reference sequence). CDR3 region: CSAITGEKLFF. The CDR3 coding sequence is TGCAGTGCTATCACGGGGGAAAAACTGTTTTTT.

J is TRBJ2-7 and V is TRBV7-9, with 7 bases identical to TRBD1. Germline V gene data show CDR1 as SEHNR and CDR2 as FQNEAQ (reference sequence). This CDR3 has 13 amino acids. Trimming removed 8 bases from V and 3 bases from J; junction bases left unmatched: 7. The CDR3 reads CASARAGGYEQYF. DNA of the CDR3: TGTGCCAGCGCCAGGGCAGGGGGCTACGAGCAGTACTTC.

This clone has only one observation. The V and J genes are TRBV5-1 and TRBJ2-7; D is possibly TRBD1 (6 bases). This CDR3 has 14 residues. Between the trimmed V and J ends, which lost 4 bases and 6 bases, there was a span of 17 bases. Germline CDR1 is SGHRS and CDR2 is YFSETQ. CDR3 coding DNA: TGCGCCAGCAGCATCGCAGGGGCGCCCGGCGAGCAGTACTTC. This codes for CASSIAGAPGEQYF.

The chain carries TRBV4-2 and TRBJ1-2, with D unresolved. The CDR3 runs to 13 residues. Germline CDR1 reads LGHNA; CDR2 reads YNFKEQ. With 3 bases removed from V and 6 bases from J, the gap between germline ends came to 11 bases. CDR3 DNA: TGTGCCAGCAGCCACACCTCTCCAGATGGCTACACCTTC. As protein: CASSHTSPDGYTF.

The chain employs TRBV15 and TRBJ2-5; D is unresolved. The CDR3 has 13 amino acids. From germline, CDR1 is LNHNV and CDR2 YYDKDF (reference sequence). V shed 0 bases and J shed 5 bases, with 7 bases lying between them. This CDR3 reads CATSRERGETQYF. The DNA for the CDR3 is TGTGCCACCAGCAGAGAACGTGGGGAGACCCAGTACTTC.

The rearrangement joins TRBV27 to TRBJ2-3; TRBD2 matches at 14 bases. Germline V gene sequence: CDR1 MNHEY, CDR2 SMNVEV (reference sequence). This CDR3 spans 18 amino acids. With 5 bases clipped from V and 0 bases from J, the junction kept 7 bases outside the gene matches. In DNA form, the CDR3 reads TGTGCCAGCAGTCTATTGACTAGCGGGGGGGCTAGCACAGATACGCAGTATTTT. Its protein product is CASSLLTSGGASTDTQYF.

V and J are TRBV5-1 and TRBJ2-7; 9 nucleotides match TRBD1. V lost 4 bases and J lost 6; bases outside the gene matches: 14. Germline assignment: CDR1 SGHRS and CDR2 YFSETQ. The CDR3 is made up of 16 amino acids. This CDR3 is CASSTGPGTGIPEQYF. The CDR3 DNA sequence: TGCGCCAGCAGCACGGGCCCCGGGACAGGGATCCCCGAGCAGTACTTC.